This is a list of T cell receptor beta chains from one sample in a study of cytomegalovirus exposure and HLA in healthy donors. Profiling relied on immunoSEQ multiplex PCR, and the TCRdb table lists in-frame clones only, not all of them. Here the sample table reports tens of thousands of clones. The sequenced sample was PBMCs. Source of these receptors: a female donor in good health and CMV-seronegative. Both conserved end residues are part of each CDR3. The D gene is left open where the match is weak.

D gene: TRBD1; V gene: TRBV4-3; J gene: TRBJ1-5; CDR3 DNA: TGCGCCAGCAGCCAAGACGAAGGAAGACAGGGCGCTCAGCCCCAGCATTTT; CDR3 protein: CASSQDEGRQGAQPQHF
D gene: .; V gene: TRBV11-3; J gene: TRBJ2-7; CDR3 DNA: TGTGCCAGCAGCTTAGATCGGGTTGGAAGGGGCTACGAGCAGTACTTC; CDR3 protein: CASSLDRVGRGYEQYF
D gene: .; V gene: TRBV5-4; J gene: TRBJ2-5; CDR3 DNA: TGTGCCAGCAGCTTGGAGGGGGTTGGGGGAGAGACCCAGTACTTC; CDR3 protein: CASSLEGVGGETQYF
D gene: TRBD1; V gene: TRBV7-2; J gene: TRBJ1-2; CDR3 DNA: TGTGCCAGCAGCTCTCTGACCGGGACAGGGTATGGCTACACCTTC; CDR3 protein: CASSSLTGTGYGYTF
D gene: TRBD1; V gene: TRBV29-1; J gene: TRBJ2-1; CDR3 DNA: TGCAGCGTTGAGACAGGGAACGACAATGAGCAGTTCTTC; CDR3 protein: CSVETGNDNEQFF
D gene: .; V gene: TRBV5-6; J gene: TRBJ2-5; CDR3 DNA: TGTGCCAGCAGCTTGGCGGACAATTGGTACCAAGAGACCCAGTACTTC; CDR3 protein: CASSLADNWYQETQYF
D gene: .; V gene: TRBV5-4; J gene: TRBJ1-2; CDR3 DNA: TGTGCCAGCAGCTTGCCTGGGGCAGGGAATAACTATGGCTACACCTTC; CDR3 protein: CASSLPGAGNNYGYTF
D gene: TRBD2; V gene: TRBV14; J gene: TRBJ2-4; CDR3 DNA: TGTGCCAGCAGCACATCGGGGGGAGCCAAAAACATTCAGTACTTC; CDR3 protein: CASSTSGGAKNIQYF
D gene: TRBD1; V gene: TRBV6-5; J gene: TRBJ2-7; CDR3 DNA: TGTGCCAGCAGTTTACAGGGGGCCTACGAGCAGTACTTC; CDR3 protein: CASSLQGAYEQYF
D gene: TRBD2; V gene: TRBV12-5; J gene: TRBJ2-7; CDR3 DNA: TGTGCTAGTGGTTTGGCCCGCGGGGGGGCAGGTTTAAGTTCGGGCCCCTACGAGCAGTACTTC; CDR3 protein: CASGLARGGAGLSSGPYEQYF
D gene: TRBD1; V gene: TRBV28; J gene: TRBJ2-7; CDR3 DNA: TGTGCCAGCAGGACAGGGTCCTCCGAGCAGTACTTC; CDR3 protein: CASRTGSSEQYF
D gene: .; V gene: TRBV5-4; J gene: TRBJ2-5; CDR3 DNA: TGTGCCAGCAGCTTGGAGGACAGACAAGAGACCCAGTACTTC; CDR3 protein: CASSLEDRQETQYF
D gene: TRBD1; V gene: TRBV4-3; J gene: TRBJ2-3; CDR3 DNA: TGCGCCAGCAGCCAAGATGGGGCACAGGGGTTTAACACAGATACGCAGTATTTT; CDR3 protein: CASSQDGAQGFNTDTQYF
D gene: .; V gene: TRBV15; J gene: TRBJ1-2; CDR3 DNA: TGTGCCACCAGCAGACTCCAACTAGAGGGTCCGGGAGGCTACACCTTC; CDR3 protein: CATSRLQLEGPGGYTF
D gene: .; V gene: TRBV5-1; J gene: TRBJ2-5; CDR3 DNA: TGCGCCAGCAGCGGTCTCGGCCAGGTCGCGGGGGAGACCCAGTACTTC; CDR3 protein: CASSGLGQVAGETQYF
D gene: .; V gene: TRBV4-1; J gene: TRBJ1-6; CDR3 DNA: TGCGCCAGCAGCCAACCAGGGTATTCACCCCTCCACTTT; CDR3 protein: CASSQPGYSPLHF
D gene: .; V gene: TRBV5-1; J gene: TRBJ2-5; CDR3 DNA: TGCGCCAGCAGCTTGGCTTCTAAAGAGACCCAGTACTTC; CDR3 protein: CASSLASKETQYF
D gene: .; V gene: TRBV28; J gene: TRBJ1-6; CDR3 DNA: TGTGCCAGCAGTTTAGGGGACATAAGGGGGTCGGCCCTCCACTTT; CDR3 protein: CASSLGDIRGSALHF
D gene: TRBD2; V gene: TRBV9; J gene: TRBJ2-6; CDR3 DNA: TGTGCCAGCAGCGTGGGCGGGGGTGCTATCTCTGGGGCCAACGTCCTGACTTTC; CDR3 protein: CASSVGGGAISGANVLTF
D gene: TRBD1; V gene: TRBV6-1; J gene: TRBJ1-4; CDR3 DNA: TGTGCCAGCAGCCAATCCGGGACAGGGGGTGAAAAACTGTTTTTT; CDR3 protein: CASSQSGTGGEKLFF
D gene: TRBD1; V gene: TRBV6-5; J gene: TRBJ1-5; CDR3 DNA: TGTGCCAGCAGTCCTGACAGGGGGCCGGGTCAGCCCCAGCATTTT; CDR3 protein: CASSPDRGPGQPQHF
D gene: TRBD1; V gene: TRBV6-5; J gene: TRBJ1-4; CDR3 DNA: TGTGCCAGCAGTAAGACAGGGTCTGGTGAAAAACTGTTTTTT; CDR3 protein: CASSKTGSGEKLFF
D gene: .; V gene: TRBV4-2; J gene: TRBJ1-2; CDR3 DNA: TGTGCCAGCAGCCAACAGGGTCTCTATGGCTACACCTTC; CDR3 protein: CASSQQGLYGYTF
D gene: .; V gene: TRBV9; J gene: TRBJ2-2; CDR3 DNA: TGTGCCAGCCACAGGGACACGAACACCGGGGAGCTGTTTTTT; CDR3 protein: CASHRDTNTGELFF
D gene: .; V gene: TRBV6-5; J gene: TRBJ2-5; CDR3 DNA: TGTGCCAGTGAGGGGGGGGAGACCCAGTACTTC; CDR3 protein: CASEGGETQYF
D gene: TRBD2; V gene: TRBV6-5; J gene: TRBJ2-1; CDR3 DNA: TGCGCCAGCAGTGCGGGAGGCTCCTACAATGAGCAGTTCTTC; CDR3 protein: CASSAGGSYNEQFF
D gene: .; V gene: TRBV5-1; J gene: TRBJ2-7; CDR3 DNA: TGCGCCAGCAGCGTACCGGGACAACCCTACGAGCAGTACTTC; CDR3 protein: CASSVPGQPYEQYF
D gene: .; V gene: TRBV30; J gene: TRBJ1-1; CDR3 DNA: TGTGCCTGGCTGCAGGGCGGCATTTGGAACACTGAAGCTTTCTTT; CDR3 protein: CAWLQGGIWNTEAFF
D gene: .; V gene: TRBV13; J gene: TRBJ1-2; CDR3 DNA: TGTGCCAGCAGCGGCCGGGACATCTCTCACTATGGCTACACCTTC; CDR3 protein: CASSGRDISHYGYTF
D gene: .; V gene: TRBV28; J gene: TRBJ2-7; CDR3 DNA: TGTGCCAGCAGTATCGGACCCAGGGGCTACGAGCAGTACTTC; CDR3 protein: CASSIGPRGYEQYF
D gene: .; V gene: TRBV18; J gene: TRBJ2-2; CDR3 DNA: TGTGCCAGCTCACCGCCCTCGGGGGTCACCGGGGAGCTGTTTTTT; CDR3 protein: CASSPPSGVTGELFF
D gene: .; V gene: TRBV4-3; J gene: TRBJ2-2; CDR3 DNA: TGCGCCAGCAGCCAAGTCGGCGGTGCAAGGGGGGAGCTGTTTTTT; CDR3 protein: CASSQVGGARGELFF
D gene: .; V gene: TRBV19; J gene: TRBJ1-5; CDR3 DNA: TGTGCCAGTAGTATAGATAACCGCGGGACGGCCAACAATCAGCCCCAGCATTTT; CDR3 protein: CASSIDNRGTANNQPQHF
D gene: .; V gene: TRBV6-5; J gene: TRBJ2-7; CDR3 DNA: TGTGCCAGCAGCCAAGGACTATCGAGCTCCTACGAGCAGTACTTC; CDR3 protein: CASSQGLSSSYEQYF
D gene: TRBD2; V gene: TRBV29-1; J gene: TRBJ2-3; CDR3 DNA: TGCAGCGTTGGGACTAGCGGGGGGCCCGCAGATACGCAGTATTTT; CDR3 protein: CSVGTSGGPADTQYF
D gene: TRBD2; V gene: TRBV30; J gene: TRBJ2-1; CDR3 DNA: TGTGCCTGGATGCGGGGACTAGTGGGGTACAATGAGCAGTTCTTC; CDR3 protein: CAWMRGLVGYNEQFF
D gene: .; V gene: TRBV5-1; J gene: TRBJ1-1; CDR3 DNA: TGCGCCAGCACCCCGGCAGGCCGGCTCGCTGAAGCTTTCTTT; CDR3 protein: CASTPAGRLAEAFF
D gene: .; V gene: TRBV5-1; J gene: TRBJ1-1; CDR3 DNA: TGCGCCAGCAGCTTAAATTTCGGACAGAACACTGAAGCTTTCTTT; CDR3 protein: CASSLNFGQNTEAFF
D gene: TRBD1; V gene: TRBV13; J gene: TRBJ1-1; CDR3 DNA: TGTGCCAGCAGTGCCGACAGGGTTGGGGCTAAGGGGGTCTTT; CDR3 protein: CASSADRVGAKGVF
D gene: TRBD1; V gene: TRBV28; J gene: TRBJ2-2; CDR3 DNA: TGTGCCAGCAGTTTAAGGGCAGGGGGTACCGGGGAGCTGTTTTTT; CDR3 protein: CASSLRAGGTGELFF
D gene: TRBD1; V gene: TRBV18; J gene: TRBJ1-3; CDR3 DNA: TGTGCCAGCTCACCGGACAGGACATCTGGAAACACCATATATTTT; CDR3 protein: CASSPDRTSGNTIYF
D gene: .; V gene: TRBV20-1; J gene: TRBJ1-6; CDR3 DNA: TGCAGTGCTAGGGAGCCTGATCCCCTCCACTTT; CDR3 protein: CSAREPDPLHF
D gene: TRBD1; V gene: TRBV7-2; J gene: TRBJ1-4; CDR3 DNA: TGTGCCAGCAGCTTAGGGACAGGCAATCTCGAAAAACTGTTTTTT; CDR3 protein: CASSLGTGNLEKLFF
D gene: TRBD1; V gene: TRBV9; J gene: TRBJ1-2; CDR3 DNA: TGTGCCAGCCACGACAGGGTAGGTGGCTACACCTTC; CDR3 protein: CASHDRVGGYTF
D gene: TRBD1; V gene: TRBV13; J gene: TRBJ2-2; CDR3 DNA: TGTGCCAGCAGGGGCAGGGGGAAATCTTTCGGAACCGGGGAGCTGTTTTTT; CDR3 protein: CASRGRGKSFGTGELFF
D gene: TRBD1; V gene: TRBV14; J gene: TRBJ2-7; CDR3 DNA: TGTGCCAGCAGCCGCTGGACAGGGGCATACGAGCAGTACTTC; CDR3 protein: CASSRWTGAYEQYF
D gene: .; V gene: TRBV5-4; J gene: TRBJ2-2; CDR3 DNA: TGTGCCAGCAGCTTGGGACAGTCCACCGGGGAGCTGTTTTTT; CDR3 protein: CASSLGQSTGELFF
D gene: .; V gene: TRBV6-5; J gene: TRBJ1-1; CDR3 DNA: TGTGCCAGCACCGGCCAGGGCTGGACTGAAGCTTTCTTT; CDR3 protein: CASTGQGWTEAFF
D gene: TRBD2; V gene: TRBV19; J gene: TRBJ2-7; CDR3 DNA: TGTGCCAGTAGTATCGGGAGGACGGTCTACGAGCAGTACTTC; CDR3 protein: CASSIGRTVYEQYF
D gene: TRBD1; V gene: TRBV30; J gene: TRBJ1-2; CDR3 DNA: TGTGCCTGGAGTATAGACAGGGGGAACTATGGCTACACCTTC; CDR3 protein: CAWSIDRGNYGYTF
D gene: TRBD1; V gene: TRBV6-5; J gene: TRBJ1-2; CDR3 DNA: TGTGCCAGCAGCCGGGACAGGGACTATGGCTACACCTTC; CDR3 protein: CASSRDRDYGYTF
D gene: TRBD1; V gene: TRBV5-1; J gene: TRBJ2-7; CDR3 DNA: TGCGCCAGCAGCTCGGGACAGACCAGTGTCTACGAGCAGTACTTC; CDR3 protein: CASSSGQTSVYEQYF
D gene: TRBD1; V gene: TRBV5-1; J gene: TRBJ1-2; CDR3 DNA: TGCGCCAGCAGCTCCGTCGGGACAGGGGGAAACCTCTATGGCTACACCTTC; CDR3 protein: CASSSVGTGGNLYGYTF